This T cell receptor (beta chain) is drawn from a study of T cells in Graves' hyperthyroidism and ophthalmopathy. The sample holds a few counts of this clonotype. The target antigen is unknown. From RNA transcripts, TCR beta CDR3 regions were amplified. HTBI primers were employed in a first-round RT-PCR of the TCR CDR3. MiXCR was run by TCRdb on the multiplex PCR reads, yielding one entry per CDR3 protein. The table has around 200,000 distinct CDR3 sequences, approximately 17% seen once. Study-wide results and limits: Clonotypes that were expanded in thyroid above 0.001 mostly appeared in blood too.

Patients counted as stable if ophthalmopathy did not develop within 18 months. These patients, aged 18 to 65, had recently diagnosed hyperthyroidism lasting under 2 months. Diagnoses rested on clinical symptoms, serum thyroxine and TRAb, thyroid ultrasound and orbital computed tomography. This TCR came from a woman between 50 and 59 years old with Graves' hyperthyroidism. The sample was blood.

CDR3 DNA: TGCAGTGCTAGAGATTGGGGGACAGGGATTAATGAAAAACTGTTTTTT. This gives the protein CSARDWGTGINEKLFF. The gene calls are TRBV20-1 and TRBJ1-4; 9 positions match TRBD1. The CDR3 consists of 16 residues. V was clipped by 0 bases and J by 4 bases; unmatched bases: 6. The germline V gene has CDR1 DFQATT and CDR2 SNEGSKA (reference sequence).